This T cell receptor (beta chain) was obtained from a study of post-analysis software for immune sequencing data. Note on this clonotype: Its antigen is unidentified.

Prepared TCR beta cDNA libraries contained unique molecular identifiers. MiXCR was run by TCRdb on the PCR reads, yielding one entry per CDR3 protein. The profile shows hundreds of thousands of distinct CDR3 sequences, roughly 30% of them singletons. CDR3 length: 16 amino acids. Trimming stripped 1 base from V and 0 bases from J, with 12 bases between. The germline V gene encodes CDR1 LGHNA and CDR2 YSLEER. Broader study findings: Five or six TRBV segments appeared more often in patients than in controls, and TRBV5-6, TRBV5-1 and TRBV20-1 were among these. Significantly lower normalized Chao1 diversity was found in patients with multiple sclerosis relative to controls.

The gene calls are TRBV4-3 and TRBJ2-5; D call uncertain. Specimen: blood. The sequence was obtained from a girl aged 5-17 years with multiple sclerosis. In DNA form, the CDR3 reads TGCGCCAGCAGCCAAGTGGGCAGGCCGTACCAAGAGACCCAGTACTTC. Residues: CASSQVGRPYQETQYF.